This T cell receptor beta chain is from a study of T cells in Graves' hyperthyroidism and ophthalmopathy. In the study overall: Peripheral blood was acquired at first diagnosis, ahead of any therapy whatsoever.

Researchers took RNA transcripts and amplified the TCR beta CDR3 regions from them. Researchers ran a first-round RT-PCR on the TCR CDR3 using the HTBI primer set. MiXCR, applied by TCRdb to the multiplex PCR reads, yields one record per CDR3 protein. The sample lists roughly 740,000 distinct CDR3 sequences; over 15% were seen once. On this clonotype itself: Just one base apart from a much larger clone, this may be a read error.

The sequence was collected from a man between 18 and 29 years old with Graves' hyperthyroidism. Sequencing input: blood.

CDR3 nucleotides: TGCAGTCTGGTAGGGTCCCAAGCCAAAAACATTCAGTACTTC. Its protein is CSLVGSQAKNIQYF. The chain carries TRBV20-1 and TRBJ2-4; no clear D. With 8 bases removed from V and 0 bases from J, the gap between germline ends came to 14 bases. Germline V gene sequence: CDR1 DFQATT, CDR2 SNEGSKA (reference sequence). The CDR3 totals 14 residues.